The present TCR beta chain was sequenced within a study of Graves' ophthalmopathy and Graves' hyperthyroidism. Study context: Peripheral blood was gathered at the point of initial diagnosis, before any treatment started.

General observations from the study: Blood also carried most expanded thyroid clonotypes exceeding 0.001 frequency.

Amplification of TCR beta CDR3 regions used RNA transcripts. An opening RT-PCR round employed HTBI primers and preceded a second-round multiplex PCR. TCRdb ran MiXCR on the multiplex PCR reads and lists one entry per CDR3 protein. The repertoire holds about 620,000 distinct CDR3 sequences, 22% seen once, with roughly 7.4% in the top ten. Many counts were recorded for this clonotype. The antigen is unknown. Trimming pared 8 bases from V and 3 bases from J, leaving 14 bases between. Per the germline V gene, CDR1 is MDHEN and CDR2 is SYDVKM. CDR3 size: 13 residues. The J gene is TRBJ2-7, the V gene TRBV28; TRBD2 is a possible D gene (5 bases). The receptor's source is a woman between 18 and 30 years old with stable Graves' hyperthyroidism. Some clones in this sample may be carry-over from other donors' samples. The source material was peripheral blood. The CDR3 DNA reads as TGTGCCAGCCTCCGGAGCGGCTACTACGAGCAGTACTTC. Its protein product is CASLRSGYYEQYF.